The following is a T cell receptor (beta chain) sequence with its context. Its target is not known. The source of the sample is a study of cytomegalovirus exposure and HLA in healthy donors. Study-wide background: Earlier findings included about 120 million unique TCR beta sequences obtained from 150 million to 200 million T cells.

PCR primers comprised 60 Vbeta and 13 Jbeta primers. Repertoires were generated with immunoSEQ multiplex PCR, while TCRdb's copy carries only in-frame clones and drops some. Of around 130,000 clones in the sample, 70% to 75% are singletons; the top ten hold about 2.1%. CDR3 length: 18 residues. The germline V gene has CDR1 GTSNPN and CDR2 SVGIG (reference sequence). V was pared by 4 bases and J by 4 bases, with 28 bases between. Study findings and constraints: A later analysis found most CMV-associated TCR beta chains apparently HLA-restricted. Generally TCR sequences proved uncommon, though certain public TCRs appeared in numerous donors. By HLA locus, TCR association rates varied in a later analysis, with DRB1 showing the most and HLA-C the fewest.

The sample was PBMCs. The sequence came from a woman between 40 and 55 years old in good health and CMV-seropositive. The chain joins TRBV30 to TRBJ1-1; the D gene is possibly TRBD1 (5 bases). Written as DNA, the CDR3 is TGTGCCTGGAAGTTCAGCCATCAAAGGACACGTCCGGGCACTGAAGCTTTCTTT. Translating it yields CAWKFSHQRTRPGTEAFF.